These 3 T cell receptor beta chains were sequenced from one sample in a study of early T cells in non-severe SARS-CoV-2 infection. TCRdb independently ran MiXCR on the 5' RACE reads; one entry per CDR3 protein. Of about 48,000 distinct CDR3 sequences in the sample, around 7.7% were seen once. The sample was whole blood. The receptors here all came from an adult who was a healthcare worker with PCR-confirmed SARS-CoV-2 infection or an uninfected control (not recorded which).

This clonotype was observed at least ten times. The chain uses TRBV12-3 or TRBV12-4 and TRBJ2-4, with D maybe TRBD2 (7 bases). V lost 8 bases and J 5 bases, leaving 16 bases between the germline ends. This CDR3 is 14 amino acids long. CDR3 sequence reads: CASGRGARENIQYF. Here the CDR3 DNA reads TGTGCCAGCGGCCGGGGGGCGCGAGAAAACATTCAGTACTTC.

This clonotype has more than one count but fewer than ten. The V gene is TRBV19, the J gene TRBJ2-5; TRBD1 aligns across 7 bases. The CDR3 sequence is 14 residues long. The germline gives CDR1 LNHDA, CDR2 SQIVND (reference sequence). The ends lost 7 bases at V and 2 bases at J; junction bases unmatched: 7. The CDR3 sequence: CASTPDRIQETQYF. CDR3 nucleotide sequence: TGTGCCAGTACCCCGGACAGGATACAAGAGACCCAGTACTTC.

Many counts were recorded for this clonotype. The chain links TRBV5-1 to TRBJ1-1, with TRBD1 matching 7 bases. V shed 7 bases, J shed 1 base, and the junction held 10 bases outside the gene matches. CDR3 size: 15 residues. Per the germline V gene, CDR1 is SGHRS and CDR2 is YFSETQ. The CDR3 protein is CASGLDRPTNTEAFF. DNA of the CDR3: TGCGCCAGCGGCCTGGACAGGCCGACGAACACTGAAGCTTTCTTT.